These 27 T cell receptor beta chains originate from one sample sequenced in a study of blood T cell repertoires in COVID-19. TCRdb's table, derived via immunoSEQ multiplex PCR, lists solely in-frame clones and lacks some. The table shows roughly 340,000 clones, with more than 75% occurring only once. The specimen was peripheral blood. The receptors originated from a woman aged 18-30 years who had recovered from COVID-19.

The chain employs TRBV7-9 and TRBJ2-5, with 14 bases identical to TRBD2. The CDR3 runs 19 residues. Germline V gene data show CDR1 as SEHNR and CDR2 as FQNEAQ (reference sequence). The trim removed 3 bases at V and 0 bases at J, leaving 9 bases unmatched. CDR3 in DNA: TGTGCCAGCAGCTTTGTAGGGACTAGCGGGAGTAATTACCAAGAGACCCAGTACTTC. Amino acid sequence: CASSFVGTSGSNYQETQYF.

The chain employs TRBV9 and TRBJ2-3, with TRBD2 identical over 8 bases. The trim removed 6 bases at V and 5 bases at J, leaving 14 bases unmatched. CDR1 is SGDLS and CDR2 is YYNGEE in the germline V gene. This CDR3 has 16 amino acids. CDR3 nucleotide sequence: TGTGCCAGCAATCCTGCTTGGAGCGGGAGTTTAGATACGCAGTATTTT. Protein sequence: CASNPAWSGSLDTQYF. Full variable domain (missing parts from reference TRBV9 and TRBJ2-3): DSGVTQTPKHLITATGQRVTLRCSPRSGDLSVYWYQQSLDQGLQFLIQYYNGEERAKGNILERFSAQQFPDLHSELNLSSLELGDSALYFCASNPAWSGSLDTQYFGPGTRLTVL.

J is TRBJ1-5 and V is TRBV19; no clear D. The CDR3 sequence is 13 residues long. Germline V gene lookup returns CDR1 LNHDA and CDR2 SQIVND (reference sequence). Between the trimmed V and J ends, which lost 6 bases and 5 bases, there was a span of 11 bases. The CDR3 reads CASRIRGDQPQHF. The CDR3 nucleotides read TGTGCCAGTAGGATCAGAGGCGATCAGCCCCAGCATTTT.

J is TRBJ2-2 and V is TRBV2; D is possibly TRBD1 (5 bases). CDR3 length: 13 amino acids. The ends were cut back, 8 bases at V and 6 bases at J, with 13 bases in the middle. Germline assignment: CDR1 SNHLY and CDR2 FYNNEI. The CDR3, as DNA: TGTGCCAGCGTTGCAGACAGCCCCGGGGAGCTGTTTTTT. Translating gives CASVADSPGELFF.

The genes are TRBV2 and TRBJ2-7, with 8 bases identical to TRBD2. The CDR3 has 13 residues. The germline gives CDR1 SNHLY, CDR2 FYNNEI. The J segment lost 7 bases and the V segment lost 4 bases, leaving 6 bases of the junction unmatched. The CDR3 region is CASSALAAGEQYV. CDR3 bases: TGTGCCAGCAGTGCACTAGCGGCGGGAGAGCAGTACGTC.

J is TRBJ1-1 and V is TRBV25-1; D is unresolved. This CDR3 contains 16 residues. CDR1 and CDR2 (germline): MGHDK, SYGVNS. V lost 6 bases and J 3 bases, leaving 20 bases between the germline ends. The CDR3: CASSPVRGEGDTEAFF. In nucleotides, the CDR3 is TGTGCCAGCAGCCCTGTGCGGGGAGAGGGAGACACTGAAGCTTTCTTT.

The chain links TRBV4-3 to TRBJ1-1; no reliable D call. Trimming took 1 base from V and 0 from J, leaving 9 bases between them. CDR3 length: 15 residues. CDR1 is LGHNA, CDR2 YSLEER, per germline. The CDR3 loop is CASSQGAAMNTEAFF. The CDR3 DNA sequence: TGCGCCAGCAGCCAAGGAGCGGCCATGAACACTGAAGCTTTCTTT.

This clone occurred once. The chain couples TRBV4-2 to TRBJ2-7; no clear D gene. With 1 base removed from V and 4 bases from J, the gap between germline ends came to 14 bases. The germline CDR1 and CDR2 sequences are LGHNA and YNFKEQ. The CDR3 covers 15 residues. The CDR3 reads CASSQVRQDGYEQYV. DNA of the CDR3: TGTGCCAGCAGCCAAGTTCGGCAGGATGGTTACGAGCAGTACGTC.

The chain links TRBV2 to TRBJ2-7, with TRBD2 as a possible D gene (5 bases). Germline loops: CDR1 SNHLY, CDR2 FYNNEI. This CDR3 has 13 amino acids. The ends were cut back, 3 bases at V and 6 bases at J, with 12 bases in the middle. CDR3 in amino acids: CASSDRGVGEQYV. The CDR3 DNA is TGTGCCAGCAGTGACCGGGGAGTAGGCGAGCAGTACGTC.

The CDR3 sequence: CASSARGLAGGPFYNEQFF. The CDR3 nucleotides read TGTGCCAGCAGCGCCCGGGGACTAGCGGGAGGGCCTTTTTACAATGAGCAGTTCTTC. The gene calls are TRBV13 and TRBJ2-1, with 16 bases lining up with TRBD2. The CDR3 has 19 amino acids. Germline lookup yields CDR1 PRHDT and CDR2 FYEKMQ (reference sequence). V shed 5 bases and J 4 bases; nucleotides not matched to a gene: 11.

This sequence joins TRBV6-2 or TRBV6-3 and TRBJ1-1; unclear D gene. Between the trimmed V and J ends, which lost 6 bases and 0 bases, there was a span of 8 bases. The CDR3 loop spans 13 amino acids. Germline CDR1 MNHEY, CDR2 SVGEGT. The CDR3 DNA follows: TGTGCCAGCAGCCGACAAGTGAACACTGAAGCTTTCTTT. Translated, it gives CASSRQVNTEAFF.

The V call is TRBV3-1 (or the pseudogene TRBV3-2), the J call TRBJ1-1, with D possibly TRBD1 on 5 matching bases. CDR3 length equals 14 residues. The germline gives CDR1 LGHDT, CDR2 YNNKEL (reference sequence). The V gene lost 1 base and the J gene lost 6 bases, with 12 bases spanning the gap. This CDR3 is CASSQGGWGAEAFF. The CDR3 DNA sequence: TGTGCCAGCAGCCAAGGGGGCTGGGGGGCTGAAGCTTTCTTT.

Concerning this clone itself: Its ends do not fully match the called genes, so a read error is possible. The chain carries TRBV7-2 and TRBJ1-2, with D unresolved. Germline V gene sequence: CDR1 SGHTA, CDR2 FQGNSA. The CDR3 contains 12 residues. CDR3 DNA: TGTGCCAGCAGCACAAGAGACATCCTCCTCGCCTTC. It specifies CASSTRDILLAF. Full variable domain (missing parts from reference TRBV7-2 and TRBJ1-2): GAGVSQSPSNKVTEKGKDVELRCDPISGHTALYWYRQSLGQGLEFLIYFQGNSAPDKSGLPSDRFSAERTGGSVSTLTIQRTQQEDSAVYLCASSTRDILLAFGSGTRLTVV.

The chain employs TRBV3-1 (or the pseudogene TRBV3-2) and TRBJ2-5; TRBD2 aligns across 11 bases. The CDR3 runs to 17 residues. The germline CDR1 and CDR2 sequences are LGHDT and YNNKEL (reference sequence). After removal of 3 bases from V and 5 bases from J, the junction contained 11 bases not matched to a gene. The CDR3 protein is CASSQPPTSGIVETQYF. DNA for the CDR3: TGTGCCAGCAGCCAGCCACCGACTAGCGGGATAGTGGAGACCCAGTACTTC.

This CDR3 reads CASGLLPGEANTGELFF. The DNA for the CDR3 is TGTGCTAGTGGTTTGCTCCCCGGGGAGGCGAACACCGGGGAGCTGTTTTTT. The genes are TRBV12-5 and TRBJ2-2; perhaps TRBD2 as D (6 bases). Germline CDR1 LGHNT, CDR2 FRNRAP. Between the trimmed V and J ends, which lost 2 bases and 0 bases, there was a span of 13 bases. The CDR3 consists of 17 residues. Using reference TRBV12-5 and TRBJ2-2 for the parts outside the CDR3, the full variable domain is DARVTQTPRHKVTEMGQEVTMRCQPILGHNTVFWYRQTMMQGLELLAYFRNRAPLDDSGMPKDRFSAEMPDATLATLKIQPSEPRDSAVYFCASGLLPGEANTGELFFGEGSRLTVL.

This clone was detected only once. The V call is TRBV7-2, the J call TRBJ2-6, with a possible D match to TRBD1 (5 bases). CDR1 is SGHTA and CDR2 is FQGNSA in the germline V gene. This CDR3 has 18 residues. Trimming removed 1 base at V and 0 bases at J, with 13 bases between. The DNA for the CDR3 is TGTGCCAGCAGCTTAGTTGGCAGGGATCCCTCTGGGGCCAACGTCCTGACTTTC. Translating it yields CASSLVGRDPSGANVLTF.

CDR3 DNA: TGTGCCAGCAGCTTAGCCCAACAGGGGAGCACCGGGGAGCTGTTTTTT. Residues: CASSLAQQGSTGELFF. The chain employs TRBV7-9 and TRBJ2-2; TRBD1 matches 7 bases. This CDR3 has 16 residues. From germline, CDR1 is SEHNR and CDR2 FQNEAQ (reference sequence). V shed 0 bases and J 4 bases; nucleotides not matched to a gene: 5.

The V call is TRBV5-1, the J call TRBJ2-3; D possibly corresponds to TRBD2 (6 bases). Germline lookup yields CDR1 SGHRS and CDR2 YFSETQ. The CDR3 runs 18 residues. Between the trimmed V and J ends, which lost 0 bases and 3 bases, there was a span of 20 bases. For the CDR3, the DNA is TGCGCCAGCAGCTTGGAGGGGACCGTCGGGAGTTGGACAGATACGCAGTATTTT. Its translation: CASSLEGTVGSWTDTQYF.

The chain joins TRBV7-8 to TRBJ2-2; TRBD2 might be the D (6 bases). With 7 bases removed from V and 6 bases from J, the gap between germline ends came to 18 bases. In germline, CDR1 is SGHVS, CDR2 FQNEAQ. The CDR3 runs 15 residues. The CDR3 sequence: CASTPGTRGSGELFF. The DNA for the CDR3 is TGTGCCAGCACACCCGGGACCCGGGGGTCCGGGGAGCTGTTTTTT. Variable domain in full (rest from reference TRBV7-8 and TRBJ2-2): GAGVSQSPRYKVAKRGQDVALRCDPISGHVSLFWYQQALGQGPEFLTYFQNEAQLDKSGLPSDRFFAERPEGSVSTLKIQRTQQEDSAVYLCASTPGTRGSGELFFGEGSRLTVL.

This chain links TRBV30 with TRBJ1-2; maybe TRBD1 (5 bases). The CDR3 is 13 amino acids. V lost 3 bases, J lost 8 bases, and 16 bases lay in between. CDR1 is GTSNPN, CDR2 SVGIG, per germline (reference sequence). The CDR3 DNA sequence: TGTGCCTGGAGGGCCACGGGGGTGGGGGGCTACACCTTC. Translating it yields CAWRATGVGGYTF.

The genes are TRBV6-6 and TRBJ2-1, with TRBD1 matching over 7 bases. J was trimmed by 0 bases and V by 10 bases; bases with no gene match: 6. CDR1 MNHNY and CDR2 SVGAGI come from the germline V gene (reference sequence). The length of the CDR3 is 14 residues. CDR3 region: CATTGTDSYNEQFF. For the CDR3, the DNA is TGTGCCACTACAGGGACAGACTCCTACAATGAGCAGTTCTTC.

The V gene is TRBV7-9, the J gene TRBJ1-2; TRBD1 might be the D (6 bases). Germline values: CDR1 SEHNR, CDR2 FQNEAQ (reference sequence). The CDR3 is made up of 13 amino acids. The V end was cut by 7 bases, the J end by 4 bases, with 13 bases between. CDR3 sequence reads: CASTPGASYGYTF. CDR3 DNA: TGTGCCAGCACCCCAGGGGCGTCCTATGGCTACACCTTC.

This clone was found once. V usage is TRBV5-4 and J usage is TRBJ2-1; TRBD1 might be the D (5 bases). The CDR3 totals 16 residues. Germline CDR1 SGHNT, CDR2 YYREEE (reference sequence). V lost 0 bases, J lost 2 bases, and 12 bases lay in between. The CDR3 loop is CASSLGQGGPYNEQFF. In DNA form, the CDR3 reads TGTGCCAGCAGCTTGGGGCAGGGCGGACCCTACAATGAGCAGTTCTTC.

J is TRBJ2-3 and V is TRBV29-1, with 7 bases lining up with TRBD2. Losses at the gene ends were 3 bases for V and 1 base for J; bases not matched to a gene: 4. The CDR3 has 14 amino acids. Germline V lookup: CDR1 SQVTM, CDR2 ANQGSEA. In DNA, the CDR3 is TGCAGCGTTGAGAGTCGGGAGGGCACAGATACGCAGTATTTT. Translated, it gives CSVESREGTDTQYF.

The V gene is TRBV6-4, the J gene TRBJ1-6; no definite D call. CDR3 size: 14 residues. Trimming removed 4 bases from V and 8 bases from J, with 12 bases in between. The germline V gene has CDR1 MRHNA and CDR2 SNTAGT. CDR3: CASSARTEDSPLHF. Here the CDR3 DNA reads TGTGCCAGCAGTGCCCGAACGGAGGATTCACCCCTCCACTTT.

The chain uses TRBV11-3 and TRBJ1-2, with TRBD1 matching over 9 bases. The CDR3 has 14 residues. V trimming: 3 bases; J trimming: 4 bases; junction bases outside the gene matches: 3. Germline values: CDR1 SGHNT, CDR2 YENEEA. The CDR3: CASSLTGGVYGYTF. In DNA, the CDR3 is TGTGCCAGCAGCTTGACAGGGGGTGTCTATGGCTACACCTTC.

This rearrangement joins TRBV7-6 to TRBJ1-1; D is perhaps TRBD1 (6 bases). V lost 2 bases to trimming and J lost 1 base, with 11 bases between them. The V gene's germline CDR1 is SGHVS and CDR2 FNYEAQ. The CDR3 is 15 residues long. DNA of the CDR3: TGTGCCAGCAGCTTATATCAGGGGCCGAACACTGAAGCTTTCTTT. It is translated as CASSLYQGPNTEAFF.